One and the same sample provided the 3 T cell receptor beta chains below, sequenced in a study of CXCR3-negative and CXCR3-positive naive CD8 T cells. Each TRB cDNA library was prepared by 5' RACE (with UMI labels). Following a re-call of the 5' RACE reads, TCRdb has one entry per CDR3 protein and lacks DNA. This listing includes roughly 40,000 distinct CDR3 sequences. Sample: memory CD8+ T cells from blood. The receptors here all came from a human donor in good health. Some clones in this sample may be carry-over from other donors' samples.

CDR3 amino acids: CASSSSGGLEETQYF. This chain uses TRBV7-3 with TRBJ2-5; TCRdb lists TRBD1, though no DNA is available to test this call. The germline V gene encodes CDR1 SGHTA and CDR2 FQGTGA. The CDR3 is 15 amino acids.

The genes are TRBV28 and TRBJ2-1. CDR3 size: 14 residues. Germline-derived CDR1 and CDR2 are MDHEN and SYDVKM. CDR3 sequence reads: CASSEYGVYNEQFF.

This chain's CDR3 is CSVDGRASGEHEQFF. This chain uses TRBV29-1 with TRBJ2-1; TCRdb selects TRBD2, and the lack of DNA leaves this call unchecked. Germline V lookup: CDR1 SQVTM, CDR2 ANQGSEA. The CDR3 has 15 amino acids.